This T cell receptor beta chain was captured by sequencing in a study of blood T cells in healthy people across ages. Notes on the study in general: Significant beta diversity loss was already apparent by age approximately 38, declining roughly linearly. Donor CMV infection status was unknown, possibly confounding age-related changes in expanded clonotypes. Naive T cell percentage and TCR beta diversity correlated strongly.

Together with a sample-barcoded 5' primer, a J-beta primer mix was included in a second PCR lasting about 7 to 11 cycles. All samples gave at least 3 million CDR3-containing paired-end reads. TCRdb redid the calling of the 5' RACE reads with MiXCR, one entry per CDR3 protein. The sample comprises hundreds of thousands of distinct CDR3 sequences, roughly 30% of which are singletons, and 15% to 18% rests with the top ten. Of note for this clonotype: The antigen remains unidentified.

V lost 5 bases and J 7 bases, leaving 17 bases between the germline ends. The CDR3 totals 14 residues. Germline CDR1 is MNHEY and CDR2 is SMNVEV (reference sequence). The chain carries TRBV27 and TRBJ1-2; D not certain. This TCR was recovered from a woman at least 80 years old in good health. Material: blood. The CDR3 region is CASSPSRGWLGYTF. CDR3 sequence (DNA): TGTGCCAGCAGTCCGTCTCGAGGGTGGCTTGGCTACACCTTC.